Listed below are T cell receptor beta chains from one sample, sequenced in a study of T cell changes during pregnancy in multiple sclerosis. Libraries were prepared by immunoSEQ multiplex PCR; TCRdb keeps only in-frame clonotypes and omits some of them. The table shows about 29,000 clones, with 90% to 95% occurring only once. Sequencing used CD8+ T cells from peripheral blood mononuclear cells, obtained before pregnancy. The receptors were gathered from a female donor with multiple sclerosis, enrolled in a pregnancy study. The CDR3 runs from the conserved cysteine through the conserved F or W.

J gene,V gene,CDR3 protein
TRBJ1-5,TRBV19,CASSISSGNQPQHF
TRBJ2-1,TRBV27,CASSTQGPKYNEQFF
TRBJ1-3,TRBV27,CASGSGGGNTIYF
TRBJ1-2,TRBV28,CASSLPGQGRYGYTF
TRBJ2-2,TRBV5-1,CASSLVPPLAGDSTGELFF
TRBJ2-7,TRBV9,CASSVGTGPLREQYF
TRBJ2-7,TRBV29-1,CSVEGGEGRSYEQYF
TRBJ1-1,TRBV11-2,CASSSRDRGPGTEAFF
TRBJ2-1,TRBV7-9,CASSLVTSGMNEQFF
TRBJ1-1,TRBV29-1,CSVDGGRINTEAFF